Each of the 31 T cell receptor beta chains below was sequenced from the same sample in a study of shared clonotypes between healthy human individuals. The table came from immunoSEQ multiplex PCR; TCRdb's copy has only in-frame clones and leaves some out. The table has some 2,000,000 clones, approximately 96% seen once. Input material: naive CD4+ T cells sorted from blood. Documented subset: CD45RA+ positively selected. Every receptor here comes from a young man in good health.

To note about this clone: Additional DNA sequences in this sample encode the identical CDR3. This chain uses TRBV2 with TRBJ1-5, with D maybe TRBD1 (6 bases). The germline V gene has CDR1 SNHLY and CDR2 FYNNEI. The CDR3 loop spans 12 amino acids. Trimming cost V 3 bases and J 6 bases, with 6 bases left between them. CDR3 region: CASSEGAQPQHF. DNA for the CDR3: TGTGCCAGCAGTGAGGGGGCTCAGCCCCAGCATTTT.

The rearrangement joins TRBV7-8 to TRBJ2-2; TRBD2 is a possible D gene (6 bases). The CDR3 has 15 amino acids. Germline assignment: CDR1 SGHVS and CDR2 FQNEAQ. Trimming removed 0 bases from V and 6 bases from J, with 11 bases in between. CDR3: CASSLAEASAGELFF. The CDR3 nucleotides are TGTGCCAGCAGCTTAGCGGAGGCTAGCGCCGGGGAGCTGTTTTTT.

The chain employs TRBV14 and TRBJ2-7; the match to TRBD2 covers 7 bases. The germline CDR1 and CDR2 sequences are SGHDN and FVKESK. Trimming removed 4 bases from V and 7 bases from J; junction bases left unmatched: 13. CDR3 length: 15 amino acids. The DNA for the CDR3 is TGTGCCAGCAGCCGCCTCGGCTCGGGAGGAAAAGAGCAGTACTTC. It encodes CASSRLGSGGKEQYF.

The V and J genes are TRBV7-9 and TRBJ2-7, with D perhaps TRBD2 (6 bases). V dropped 4 bases and J dropped 0 bases, with 19 bases sitting between them. The CDR3 is 17 residues long. Germline CDR1 is SEHNR and CDR2 is FQNEAQ (reference sequence). CDR3 in DNA: TGTGCCAGCAGCTCGGGAGCCCTGGCTGATCACTCCTACGAGCAGTACTTC. Residues: CASSSGALADHSYEQYF.

The chain employs TRBV5-1 and TRBJ2-7; 9 nucleotides line up with TRBD2. CDR1 is SGHRS, CDR2 YFSETQ, per germline. J gave up 4 bases and V 4 bases, and 15 bases lay outside the gene matches. There are 17 residues in the CDR3. Here the CDR3 reads CASSLSPGTSSSYEQYF. The DNA of the CDR3 is TGCGCCAGCAGCCTCTCACCGGGGACTAGCAGCTCATACGAGCAGTACTTC. Full variable domain (remainder filled in from reference TRBV5-1 and TRBJ2-7): KAGVTQTPRYLIKTRGQQVTLSCSPISGHRSVSWYQQTPGQGLQFLFEYFSETQRNKGNFPGRFSGRQFSNSRSEMNVSTLELGDSALYLCASSLSPGTSSSYEQYFGPGTRLTVT.

The chain uses TRBV2 and TRBJ1-5; 7 nucleotides match TRBD1. This CDR3 has 14 amino acids. Germline CDR1 SNHLY, CDR2 FYNNEI. Germline trimming cut 6 bases from V and 3 bases from J; bases unmatched to any gene: 5. CDR3 protein: CASRDQGDNQPQHF. CDR3 in DNA: TGTGCCAGCAGGGATCAGGGGGACAATCAGCCCCAGCATTTT.

Comment on this clone: Other nucleotide sequences in the sample specify the same CDR3. The CDR3 coding sequence is TGTGCCAGCAGCCAAGGGCAGAGTGGTTCACCCCTCCACTTT. This translates into CASSQGQSGSPLHF. The chain uses TRBV14 and TRBJ1-6; D gene uncertain. Germline CDR1 and CDR2: SGHDN and FVKESK. The CDR3 length is 14 residues. V was trimmed by 1 base and J by 9 bases, leaving 10 bases between them.

The chain recombines TRBV5-4 with TRBJ2-5; 7 bases are shared with TRBD2. The trim removed 5 bases at V and 4 bases at J, leaving 5 bases unmatched. The CDR3 runs to 13 residues. Germline V gene lookup returns CDR1 SGHNT and CDR2 YYREEE (reference sequence). This CDR3 is CASSYVAGETQYF. The CDR3 nucleotides read TGTGCCAGCAGTTATGTAGCGGGAGAGACCCAGTACTTC. Full variable domain (outside the CDR3, taken from reference TRBV5-4 and TRBJ2-5): ETGVTQSPTHLIKTRGQQVTLRCSSQSGHNTVSWYQQALGQGPQFIFQYYREEENGRGNFPPRFSGLQFPNYSSELNVNALELDDSALYLCASSYVAGETQYFGPGTRLLVL.

CDR3 amino acids: CAWSLGQGISSPLHF. The CDR3 DNA is TGTGCCTGGAGTTTGGGACAGGGAATTAGTTCACCCCTCCACTTT. This chain uses TRBV30 with TRBJ1-6, with 9 nucleotides matching TRBD1. V shed 2 bases, J shed 9 bases, and the junction held 8 bases outside the gene matches. In germline, CDR1 is GTSNPN, CDR2 SVGIG (reference sequence). The CDR3 consists of 15 residues.

The rearrangement joins TRBV6-5 to TRBJ2-1, with TRBD1 matching over 10 bases. V lost 5 bases, J lost 4 bases, and 2 bases stayed unmatched. Germline V gives CDR1 MNHEY, CDR2 SVGAGI. The CDR3 has 14 residues. The CDR3 sequence: CASSPGQGYNEQFF. CDR3 sequence (DNA): TGTGCCAGCAGTCCGGGACAGGGGTACAATGAGCAGTTCTTC.

The V and J genes are TRBV5-4 and TRBJ2-1; D tentatively reads TRBD1 or TRBD2 (5 bases each). V lost 4 bases to trimming and J lost 6 bases, with 14 bases between them. CDR1 and CDR2 from the germline V gene are SGHNT and YYREEE (reference sequence). CDR3 length: 14 amino acids. The CDR3 spells CASSPRDGVNEQFF. The CDR3 nucleotides are TGTGCCAGCAGCCCAAGGGACGGTGTCAATGAGCAGTTCTTC.

This CDR3 is CASSGTSGGTTQYF. DNA of the CDR3: TGCGCCAGCAGCGGGACTAGCGGGGGTACTACGCAGTATTTT. The chain combines TRBV5-1 with TRBJ2-3, with 14 bases identical to TRBD2. CDR3 size: 14 residues. Germline values: CDR1 SGHRS, CDR2 YFSETQ. V dropped 4 bases and J dropped 8; count of bases not matched to a gene: 3. The full variable domain, completed using reference TRBV5-1 and TRBJ2-3, is KAGVTQTPRYLIKTRGQQVTLSCSPISGHRSVSWYQQTPGQGLQFLFEYFSETQRNKGNFPGRFSGRQFSNSRSEMNVSTLELGDSALYLCASSGTSGGTTQYFGPGTRLTVL.

This chain joins TRBV5-1 and TRBJ1-2; D gene ambiguous. V lost 4 bases and J lost 1, with 11 bases in between. The germline CDR1 and CDR2 sequences are SGHRS and YFSETQ. The CDR3 sequence is 14 residues long. The DNA of the CDR3 is TGCGCCAGCAGCGCTGACACACTTAACTATGGCTACACCTTC. This translates into CASSADTLNYGYTF.

This rearrangement joins TRBV2 to TRBJ2-5, with 8 bases matching TRBD2. In germline, CDR1 is SNHLY, CDR2 FYNNEI. The CDR3 sequence is 19 residues long. V lost 2 bases to trimming and J lost 2 bases; unmatched junction nucleotides: 16. CDR3 in amino acids: CASSELFGLAGVPQETQYF. CDR3 nucleotides: TGTGCCAGCAGTGAATTGTTCGGCCTAGCGGGTGTTCCGCAAGAGACCCAGTACTTC. The whole variable domain, remainder taken from reference TRBV2 and TRBJ2-5, is EPEVTQTPSHQVTQMGQEVILRCVPISNHLYFYWYRQILGQKVEFLVSFYNNEISEKSEIFDDQFSVERPDGSNFTLKIRSTKLEDSAMYFCASSELFGLAGVPQETQYFGPGTRLLVL.

As for this clone: Other DNA sequences in this sample translate to the same CDR3. The V and J genes are TRBV18 and TRBJ2-2; the match to TRBD2 covers 12 bases. Germline V gene lookup returns CDR1 KGHSH and CDR2 LQKENI. V lost 6 bases, J lost 1 base, and 3 bases stayed unmatched. The CDR3 spans 16 residues. CDR3 amino acids: CASSRLAGENTGELFF. In nucleotides, the CDR3 is TGTGCCAGCTCGCGACTAGCGGGGGAGAACACCGGGGAGCTGTTTTTT.

This chain joins TRBV5-1 and TRBJ2-1, with 11 bases that match TRBD2. Germline V gene data show CDR1 as SGHRS and CDR2 as YFSETQ. J lost 9 bases, V lost 4 bases, and 9 bases had no gene match. This CDR3 has 15 residues. CDR3 protein: CASSPLAGGGGEQFF. CDR3 coding DNA: TGCGCCAGCAGCCCCCTAGCGGGAGGAGGAGGTGAGCAGTTCTTC.

This chain uses TRBV2 with TRBJ1-4; D uncertain. CDR3 length: 18 residues. Germline V gene data show CDR1 as SNHLY and CDR2 as FYNNEI. V lost 1 base and J 0 bases, leaving 15 bases between the germline ends. The CDR3 DNA is TGTGCCAGCAGTGAAGGGTATACCCATTCTGCAACTAATGAAAAACTGTTTTTT. Amino acid sequence: CASSEGYTHSATNEKLFF.

Concerning this clone: The sample holds other DNA sequences that translate to the same CDR3. The chain joins TRBV27 to TRBJ1-6; 9 bases align to TRBD1. J gave up 6 bases and V 5 bases, and 5 bases lay outside the gene matches. Per germline, CDR1 MNHEY and CDR2 SMNVEV (reference sequence). The CDR3 is made up of 15 amino acids. This CDR3 is CASSPTTGGNSPLHF. Here the CDR3 DNA reads TGTGCCAGCAGTCCGACGACAGGGGGTAATTCACCCCTCCACTTT.

In its sample, this clone was seen once. The chain uses TRBV6-5 and TRBJ2-3; D call uncertain. Germline V gene data show CDR1 as MNHEY and CDR2 as SVGAGI. CDR3 length: 13 residues. The ends were cut back, 2 bases at V and 9 bases at J, with 12 bases in the middle. This CDR3 reads CASSYPNRATQYF. The DNA of the CDR3 is TGTGCCAGCAGTTACCCGAACCGGGCCACGCAGTATTTT.

For the CDR3, the DNA is TGTGCCAGCAGCTTGGAGGCCAACGAGAACACTGAAGCTTTCTTT. As protein: CASSLEANENTEAFF. The V gene is TRBV5-4, the J gene TRBJ1-1; no reliable D call. Germline lookup yields CDR1 SGHNT and CDR2 YYREEE (reference sequence). The CDR3 consists of 15 residues. Trimming stripped 0 bases from V and 1 base from J, with 10 bases between.

V gene TRBV4-2 combines with J gene TRBJ2-4; no definite D call. The V gene's germline CDR1 is LGHNA and CDR2 YNFKEQ. The CDR3 length is 15 residues. Trimming took 0 bases from V and 0 from J, leaving 6 bases between them. The CDR3 loop reads CASSQEILAKNIQYF. The DNA for the CDR3 is TGTGCCAGCAGCCAAGAGATCTTAGCCAAAAACATTCAGTACTTC.

A single count supports this clone. V is TRBV5-1 and J is TRBJ2-5, with 9 bases lining up with TRBD2. After removal of 4 bases from V and 5 bases from J, the junction contained 12 bases not matched to a gene. This CDR3 has 16 amino acids. Germline CDR1 reads SGHRS; CDR2 reads YFSETQ. In nucleotides, the CDR3 is TGCGCCAGCAGCCCTGGCCAGCTAGCGGGAATGGAGACCCAGTACTTC. Translating it yields CASSPGQLAGMETQYF.

The chain employs TRBV2 and TRBJ1-5; D is unresolved. CDR3 length: 15 amino acids. V shed 2 bases and J shed 1 base, with 9 bases lying between them. Germline-derived CDR1 and CDR2 are SNHLY and FYNNEI. CDR3 nucleotides: TGTGCCAGCAGTGAATGGACGGGAAGCAATCAGCCCCAGCATTTT. Amino acids: CASSEWTGSNQPQHF.

CDR3: CSGGSEKLFF. The CDR3, as DNA: TGCAGCGGGGGGTCTGAAAAACTGTTTTTT. The V call is TRBV29-1, the J call TRBJ1-4, with D perhaps matching TRBD1 (5 bases). CDR3 length: 10 residues. Germline V gives CDR1 SQVTM, CDR2 ANQGSEA. Deletions cut 7 bases from V and 7 bases from J, with 7 bases between.

This chain joins TRBV10-3 and TRBJ2-7, with D possibly being TRBD1 (6 bases). V was cut by 0 bases and J by 2 bases, with 11 bases left in between. The germline gives CDR1 ENHRY, CDR2 SYGVKD. The CDR3 extends over 15 amino acids. The CDR3 DNA follows: TGTGCCATCAGTGAGTCGGGGGCAATCACCTACGAGCAGTACTTC. This encodes CAISESGAITYEQYF.

This clone showed up just a few times. The rearrangement uses TRBV6-6 and TRBJ1-1; tentatively, D is TRBD1 (5 bases). The CDR3 sequence is 15 residues long. V dropped 6 bases and J dropped 1 base, with 15 bases sitting between them. Germline CDR1 is MNHNY and CDR2 is SVGAGI (reference sequence). The CDR3 DNA sequence: TGTGCCAGCAGCTCCTCCAGGGCGGGGAACACTGAAGCTTTCTTT. It encodes CASSSSRAGNTEAFF.

Details on this clone: The same CDR3 is also encoded by other DNA sequences in this sample. This chain links TRBV18 with TRBJ2-7; TRBD1 aligns across 7 bases. The junction had 3 bases not matched to a gene; V was cut back by 3 bases and J by 1 base. Per the germline V gene, CDR1 is KGHSH and CDR2 is LQKENI. CDR3 length: 14 amino acids. CDR3 residues: CASSPGTVSYEQYF. CDR3 sequence (DNA): TGTGCCAGCTCACCCGGGACAGTTTCCTACGAGCAGTACTTC.

The CDR3 here is CASRHPGRRNTGELFF. In DNA form, the CDR3 reads TGTGCCAGCAGGCACCCGGGACGGCGGAACACCGGGGAGCTGTTTTTT. The chain has TRBV11-2 and TRBJ2-2; D assignment may be TRBD1 or TRBD2 (5 bases each). Trimming pared 6 bases from V and 1 base from J, leaving 15 bases between. This CDR3 has 16 amino acids. Germline V lookup: CDR1 SGHAT, CDR2 FQNNGV.

The rearrangement links TRBV27 to TRBJ1-4; tentatively, D is TRBD1 (6 bases). V gave up 5 bases and J gave up 3 bases, with 10 bases separating them. This CDR3 is built from 14 residues. Per germline, CDR1 MNHEY and CDR2 SMNVEV (reference sequence). The CDR3 DNA reads TGTGCCAGCAGTAAAGGACAGTCTAATGAAAAACTGTTTTTT. It codes for CASSKGQSNEKLFF.

This clone was recorded only once. CDR3 residues: CASSPMGQESDEQFF. The CDR3 DNA reads as TGTGCCAGCAGCCCTATGGGACAGGAAAGCGATGAGCAGTTCTTC. The chain joins TRBV11-1 to TRBJ2-1; 8 bases match TRBD1. Germline CDR1 and CDR2: SGHAT and FQDESV (reference sequence). This CDR3 has 15 residues. V shed 5 bases and J 8 bases; nucleotides not matched to a gene: 11.

The chain combines TRBV9 with TRBJ2-2, with 11 bases that match TRBD2. V lost 8 bases to trimming and J lost 2 bases; unmatched junction nucleotides: 8. Germline loops: CDR1 SGDLS, CDR2 YYNGEE. There are 16 residues in the CDR3. DNA for the CDR3: TGTGCCAGTCCACCGGGACTAGCGGATAACACCGGGGAGCTGTTTTTT. Encoded protein: CASPPGLADNTGELFF. Drawing the rest from reference TRBV9 and TRBJ2-2, the complete variable domain is DSGVTQTPKHLITATGQRVTLRCSPRSGDLSVYWYQQSLDQGLQFLIQYYNGEERAKGNILERFSAQQFPDLHSELNLSSLELGDSALYFCASPPGLADNTGELFFGEGSRLTVL.